The TCR beta chain described here comes from a study of regulatory T cells in long-lasting Graves disease. Study-wide context: For under 3 months, newly diagnosed Graves' patients had been taking antithyroid drugs. General study results and limits: Newly diagnosed patients had higher TCR diversity than persistent Graves' patients did. Blood alone, not thyroid tissue, was studied.

The CDR3 covers 13 residues. CDR1 MDHEN and CDR2 SYDVKM come from the germline V gene. After removal of 6 bases from V and 4 bases from J, the junction contained 5 bases not matched to a gene. The TCR beta library used iRepertoire HTBI primers with Arm-PCR amplification of CDR3. TCRdb itself ran the multiplex PCR reads through MiXCR, one entry per CDR3 protein. The sample includes fewer than 550,000 distinct CDR3 sequences, roughly a sixth seen only once; the top ten take approximately 25%. Sample time point: newly diagnosed GD, antithyroid drugs for less than 3 months. PBMC RNA served as the TCR library source. This clonotype was seen at least ten times. No antigen is known for it. These same data were also listed under a study on T cells in Graves' hyperthyroidism and ophthalmopathy. This second study notes: First-round RT-PCR targeting the TCR CDR3 was performed with the HTBI primer set.

V is TRBV28 and J is TRBJ2-5; 7 bases are a match to TRBD2. The sample here was peripheral blood mononuclear cells (PBMCs), taken at new diagnosis, from a patient treated with antithyroid drugs. The sequence was obtained from a woman aged 35-65 years with Graves disease. CDR3 DNA sequence: TGTGCCAGCAGCCAACCGGGGGGAGAGACCCAGTACTTC. The encoded protein is CASSQPGGETQYF.